The 27 T cell receptor beta chains given below trace back to one sample, sequenced in a study of identical twins. TCRdb re-derived calls from the 5' RACE reads in MiXCR, one entry per CDR3 protein. The sample lists about 290,000 distinct CDR3 sequences, roughly 10% seen once, with about 7.1% in the top ten. In addition, the sample was reused for a study of yellow fever vaccine responses in identical twins.

The sequenced sample consisted of CD8+ T cells sorted from blood. All receptors derive from a woman younger than 30 in good health.

This clonotype appeared a few times. V gene TRBV7-3 combines with J gene TRBJ2-2; D not certain. This CDR3 region has 15 residues. Germline-derived CDR1 and CDR2 are SGHTA and FQGTGA. The germline V and J ends were trimmed by 0 bases and 5 bases, with 10 bases remaining between them. The DNA for the CDR3 is TGTGCCAGCAGCTTAACGCCGGTTGCAACCGGGGAGCTGTTTTTT. This encodes CASSLTPVATGELFF.

The V gene is TRBV12-3 or TRBV12-4, the J gene TRBJ2-1, with D perhaps matching TRBD1 or TRBD2 (6 bases each). V lost 1 base to trimming and J lost 9 bases, with 16 bases between them. The CDR3 totals 15 residues. CDR3 amino acids: CASSLGGGRELEQFF. The CDR3 nucleotides read TGTGCCAGCAGTTTAGGAGGGGGGCGGGAACTTGAGCAGTTCTTC.

This clonotype was picked up many times. V usage is TRBV7-9 and J usage is TRBJ2-5; 11 bases map to TRBD1. Germline loops: CDR1 SEHNR, CDR2 FQNEAQ (reference sequence). V gave up 5 bases and J gave up 5 bases; unmatched junction bases: 7. This CDR3 spans 15 amino acids. For the CDR3, the DNA is TGTGCCAGCAGCCCGGGACAGGGGGAACGGGAGACCCAGTACTTC. Encoded protein: CASSPGQGERETQYF.

In this sample, this clonotype turned up many times. This chain connects TRBV10-3 to TRBJ2-2; a weak D match, TRBD2 (6 bases). The CDR3 has 16 amino acids. Per germline, CDR1 ENHRY and CDR2 SYGVKD. The ends were cut back, 3 bases at V and 4 bases at J, with 15 bases in the middle. The CDR3 reads CAISDPRDLLTGELFF. The CDR3 coding sequence is TGTGCCATCAGTGACCCTCGGGACTTACTCACCGGGGAGCTGTTTTTT.

This clonotype was picked up a small number of times. The chain joins TRBV14 to TRBJ2-5; 7 bases agree with TRBD1. Germline assignment: CDR1 SGHDN and CDR2 FVKESK. With 5 bases clipped from V and 10 bases from J, the junction kept 16 bases outside the gene matches. The CDR3 length is 15 residues. Here the CDR3 reads CASSSRDRPTGGQYF. In DNA, the CDR3 is TGTGCCAGCAGCTCCCGGGACAGACCAACGGGTGGCCAGTACTTC.

The chain links TRBV7-2 to TRBJ2-7; perhaps TRBD1 as D (5 bases). V was clipped by 1 base and J by 4 bases, with 11 bases between them. Germline V gene lookup returns CDR1 SGHTA and CDR2 FQGNSA. The CDR3 loop spans 14 amino acids. The CDR3 nucleotides read TGTGCCAGCAGCTTAGAGCCAGGGTGGTACGAGCAGTACTTC. It yields the protein CASSLEPGWYEQYF.

Ten or more counts support this clonotype. This chain uses TRBV29-1 with TRBJ2-5; 7 bases match TRBD1. Per germline, CDR1 SQVTM and CDR2 ANQGSEA. There are 15 residues in the CDR3. Germline trimming cut 7 bases from V and 0 bases from J; bases unmatched to any gene: 11. For the CDR3, the DNA is TGCAGCGGAATTTCTGGACAGGAGTACCAAGAGACCCAGTACTTC. Translated: CSGISGQEYQETQYF.

The chain recombines TRBV20-1 with TRBJ2-7; TRBD2 matches at 10 bases. The germline V gene encodes CDR1 DFQATT and CDR2 SNEGSKA (reference sequence). The CDR3 is 14 residues long. V lost 5 bases and J lost 3; bases outside the gene matches: 7. The CDR3 loop is CSAEGLATHYEQYF. CDR3 bases: TGCAGTGCTGAGGGACTAGCGACCCACTACGAGCAGTACTTC.

This clonotype was recorded at least ten times. V and J are TRBV27 and TRBJ1-1, with 7 bases fitting TRBD1. V gave up 6 bases and J gave up 2 bases; unmatched junction bases: 6. This CDR3 comprises 14 residues. Germline V gives CDR1 MNHEY, CDR2 SMNVEV (reference sequence). The CDR3 loop reads CASSQGGPNTEAFF. The CDR3 coding sequence is TGTGCCAGCAGCCAAGGGGGCCCAAACACTGAAGCTTTCTTT.

This clonotype has at least ten counts. The chain combines TRBV9 with TRBJ2-7; D ambiguous. V lost 0 bases and J lost 0, with 4 bases in between. Per the germline V gene, CDR1 is SGDLS and CDR2 is YYNGEE. The CDR3 consists of 13 residues. CDR3 sequence (DNA): TGTGCCAGCAGCGTAGGGGTCTCCTACGAGCAGTACTTC. Its translation: CASSVGVSYEQYF.

The chain links TRBV9 to TRBJ1-1; D is undetermined. Germline V gene sequence: CDR1 SGDLS, CDR2 YYNGEE. Trimming left V 4 bases short and J 7 bases short, with 11 bases between. This CDR3 is 12 amino acids long. The DNA for the CDR3 is TGTGCCAGCAGCCCCTGGCGGGGTGAAGCTTTCTTT. Translation gives CASSPWRGEAFF.

The V call is TRBV29-1, the J call TRBJ2-1, with TRBD2 as a possible D gene (5 bases). The CDR3 is made up of 10 amino acids. V was trimmed by 4 bases and J by 9 bases, leaving 7 bases between them. Germline CDR1 SQVTM, CDR2 ANQGSEA. This CDR3 is CSVVGSEQFF. CDR3 coding DNA: TGCAGCGTTGTAGGGAGTGAGCAGTTCTTC.

The gene calls are TRBV24-1 and TRBJ2-3, with D perhaps matching TRBD2 (5 bases). CDR3 length: 14 residues. Trimming removed 7 bases from V and 2 bases from J, with 12 bases in between. Germline assignment: CDR1 KGHDR and CDR2 SFDVKD. The CDR3 DNA reads TGTGCCACCAGCGACATGGGAGACACAGATACGCAGTATTTT. Amino acid sequence: CATSDMGDTDTQYF.

This clonotype was observed a handful of times. The V call is TRBV11-1, the J call TRBJ2-5; perhaps TRBD1 as D (6 bases). The CDR3 is made up of 18 amino acids. Trimming shortened V by 5 bases and J by 5 bases, and 27 bases separated the two germline ends. Per the germline V gene, CDR1 is SGHAT and CDR2 is FQDESV (reference sequence). The CDR3 coding sequence is TGTGCCAGCAGCGCCCCCAAAACAGGGATAGGGGATCGGGAGACCCAGTACTTC. Translating it yields CASSAPKTGIGDRETQYF.

This clonotype was seen many times. The chain joins TRBV6-2 or TRBV6-3 to TRBJ2-3, with D possibly called TRBD1 or TRBD2 (6 bases each). Germline-derived CDR1 and CDR2 are MNHEY and SVGEGT. V was clipped by 7 bases and J by 3 bases, with 17 bases between them. The CDR3 runs to 15 residues. CDR3 nucleotide sequence: TGTGCCAGCAATCAAGGGGGGCGAGAAACAGATACGCAGTATTTT. Protein sequence: CASNQGGRETDTQYF.

This clonotype has only a few counts. The gene calls are TRBV7-6 and TRBJ2-2; perhaps TRBD1 as D (6 bases). The ends were cut back, 4 bases at V and 0 bases at J, with 12 bases in the middle. Germline CDR1 SGHVS, CDR2 FNYEAQ. The CDR3 extends over 16 amino acids. Here the CDR3 reads CASSSGQHTNTGELFF. The CDR3 region has the DNA TGTGCCAGCAGCTCCGGACAGCACACGAACACCGGGGAGCTGTTTTTT. Drawing the rest from reference TRBV7-6 and TRBJ2-2, the complete variable domain is GAGVSQSPRYKVTKRGQDVALRCDPISGHVSLYWYRQALGQGPEFLTYFNYEAQQDKSGLPNDRFSAERPEGSISTLTIQRTEQRDSAMYRCASSSGQHTNTGELFFGEGSRLTVL.

This clonotype was observed once. The junction differs from germline at one of its ends, possibly a read error. This rearrangement joins TRBV11-2 to TRBJ2-5; 8 nucleotides line up with TRBD2. Germline-derived CDR1 and CDR2 are SGHAT and FQNNGV. CDR3 length: 20 residues. CDR3 sequence reads: CASSLESSGFSVPPAEAQYF. In DNA form, the CDR3 reads TGTGCCAGCAGCTTAGAGTCTAGCGGGTTCTCCGTCCCTCCCGCAGAGGCCCAGTACTTC.

This clonotype was detected ten times or more. The rearrangement links TRBV6-2 or TRBV6-3 to TRBJ1-1; 9 bases are shared with TRBD1. Germline V gene sequence: CDR1 MNHEY, CDR2 SVGEGT. J gave up 1 base and V 0 bases, and 3 bases lay outside the gene matches. The CDR3 covers 16 residues. In DNA form, the CDR3 reads TGTGCCAGCAGTTACTCCCCGACAGGGGGGAACACTGAAGCTTTCTTT. It yields the protein CASSYSPTGGNTEAFF.

V and J are TRBV6-5 and TRBJ2-7; possibly TRBD1 for D (6 bases). CDR3 size: 16 residues. V lost 2 bases and J lost 4, with 18 bases in between. Germline assignment: CDR1 MNHEY and CDR2 SVGAGI. CDR3 sequence: CASSYGLGASVYEQYF. The CDR3 nucleotides read TGTGCCAGCAGTTACGGGTTGGGGGCTTCTGTTTACGAGCAGTACTTC.

This clonotype was recorded a few times. The V gene is TRBV27, the J gene TRBJ2-3; D gene unclear. There are 11 residues in the CDR3. The V gene lost 4 bases and the J gene lost 7 bases, with 6 bases spanning the gap. Germline CDR1 MNHEY, CDR2 SMNVEV (reference sequence). The CDR3 region has the DNA TGTGCCAGCAGTTCGGGCAATACGCAGTATTTT. Translating gives CASSSGNTQYF.

This clonotype was recorded at least ten times. The chain links TRBV6-1 to TRBJ1-1; no reliable D call. The ends were cut back, 7 bases at V and 3 bases at J, with 12 bases in the middle. The length of the CDR3 is 13 residues. Germline lookup yields CDR1 MNHNS and CDR2 SASEGT. The CDR3 sequence is CASTLGGDTEAFF. The DNA for the CDR3 is TGTGCCAGCACCCTGGGTGGGGACACTGAAGCTTTCTTT.

This clonotype was recorded a few times. The chain uses TRBV4-3 and TRBJ2-3; 10 nucleotides align to TRBD2. The CDR3 has 15 residues. V lost 11 bases, J lost 2 bases, and 10 bases stayed unmatched. The germline CDR1 and CDR2 sequences are LGHNA and YSLEER. Here the CDR3 reads CAPRTSGMDTDTQYF. For the CDR3, the DNA is TGCGCCCCCCGAACTAGCGGGATGGACACAGATACGCAGTATTTT.

The V call is TRBV3-1, the J call TRBJ2-5, with unresolved D. The V gene's germline CDR1 is LGHDT and CDR2 YNNKEL (reference sequence). The V end lost 1 base, the J end lost 0 bases, and 6 bases lay between the germline ends. The length of the CDR3 is 14 residues. CDR3 sequence reads: CASSQASYQETQYF. The DNA for the CDR3 is TGTGCCAGCAGCCAAGCGAGCTACCAAGAGACCCAGTACTTC.

The gene calls are TRBV4-3 and TRBJ2-7; a weak D match, TRBD2 (6 bases). The CDR3 length is 15 residues. Germline CDR1 LGHNA, CDR2 YSLEER. Trimming shortened V by 0 bases and J by 3 bases, and 12 bases separated the two germline ends. CDR3 bases: TGCGCCAGCAGCCAAGAGTCCGGGGGTAACTACGAGCAGTACTTC. Protein sequence: CASSQESGGNYEQYF.

The table lists this clonotype with a few counts. DNA of the CDR3: TGTGCCAGCAGCAGGGGTAGCCTAAACATTCAGTACTTC. Its translation: CASSRGSLNIQYF. This chain uses TRBV6-4 with TRBJ2-4; possibly TRBD1 for D (6 bases). The CDR3 is 13 residues long. Deletions cut 6 bases from V and 6 bases from J, with 12 bases between. Germline V gene data show CDR1 as MRHNA and CDR2 as SNTAGT.

CDR3 protein: CASRAAVELAGGDKDNEQFF. The CDR3 DNA reads TGTGCCAGCAGAGCTGCAGTCGAGCTAGCGGGAGGCGACAAAGACAATGAGCAGTTCTTC. The chain employs TRBV6-2 or TRBV6-3 and TRBJ2-1, with TRBD2 identical over 11 bases. V shed 6 bases, J shed 5 bases, and the junction held 21 bases outside the gene matches. The CDR3 covers 20 residues. The germline CDR1 and CDR2 sequences are MNHEY and SVGEGT.

The chain combines TRBV4-1 with TRBJ2-1; 9 nucleotides agree with TRBD2. The germline V gene has CDR1 MGHRA and CDR2 YSYEKL. This CDR3 has 15 amino acids. Trimming took 2 bases from V and 9 from J; bases not matched to a gene: 8. The DNA of the CDR3 is TGCGCCAGCAGCCAAATAGCGGGAGAGGCATTTGAGCAGTTCTTC. Amino acid sequence: CASSQIAGEAFEQFF.